The 29 T cell receptor beta chains listed next were all sequenced from one sample in a study of blood T cell repertoires in COVID-19. The data were produced by immunoSEQ multiplex PCR, yet TCRdb's version contains in-frame clones alone and is incomplete. The repertoire holds about 260,000 clones, with around 90% as singletons. Material: PBMCs or T cells enriched from blood (not recorded which). The receptor set was obtained from a woman between 45 and 60 years old who had recovered from COVID-19.

The gene calls are TRBV20-1 and TRBJ2-1, with 12 bases fitting TRBD2. The germline CDR1 and CDR2 sequences are DFQATT and SNEGSKA (reference sequence). The CDR3 runs 17 residues. With V trimmed by 3 bases and J by 4 bases, 10 bases remained unmatched. In DNA form, the CDR3 reads TGCAGTGCTAGTCTCCTAGCGGGAGGGCCTAATTACAATGAGCAGTTCTTC. Translation gives CSASLLAGGPNYNEQFF.

The V call is TRBV6-2 or TRBV6-3, the J call TRBJ2-5, with unresolved D. V lost 5 bases, J lost 2 bases, and 3 bases lay in between. CDR1 MNHEY and CDR2 SVGEGT come from the germline V gene. This CDR3 comprises 11 residues. The CDR3 DNA follows: TGTGCCAGCAGTGTACAAGAGACCCAGTACTTC. Protein product: CASSVQETQYF.

The V gene is TRBV28, the J gene TRBJ1-4; 8 nucleotides align to TRBD1. V lost 6 bases and J lost 8; bases outside the gene matches: 8. Germline CDR1 reads MDHEN; CDR2 reads SYDVKM. The CDR3 extends over 14 amino acids. The CDR3 here is CASSKGQGGEKLFF. Here the CDR3 DNA reads TGTGCCAGCAGCAAAGGACAGGGAGGGGAAAAACTGTTTTTT.

The genes are TRBV19 and TRBJ1-6; TRBD1 matches at 8 bases. The CDR3 runs to 16 residues. Trimming removed 5 bases from V and 6 bases from J; junction bases left unmatched: 9. CDR1 LNHDA and CDR2 SQIVND come from the germline V gene (reference sequence). The CDR3 loop reads CASSWDRSTGNSPLHF. The DNA for the CDR3 is TGTGCCAGTAGTTGGGACAGGTCAACCGGTAATTCACCCCTCCACTTT.

V is TRBV6-6 and J is TRBJ2-2; 7 bases match TRBD2. Germline CDR1 MNHNY, CDR2 SVGAGI (reference sequence). V lost 5 bases to trimming and J lost 6 bases; unmatched junction nucleotides: 15. CDR3 size: 17 residues. The DNA for the CDR3 is TGTGCCAGCAGTCCGAACCTTGGCGGGAGAGGCCCCGGGGAGCTGTTTTTT. Its protein product is CASSPNLGGRGPGELFF.

V is TRBV5-4 and J is TRBJ2-2; D might be TRBD1 (6 bases). CDR3 length: 15 amino acids. The V gene's germline CDR1 is SGHNT and CDR2 YYREEE (reference sequence). The V end lost 6 bases, the J end lost 3 bases, and 15 bases lay between the germline ends. The CDR3 nucleotides are TGTGCCAGCACCCCCCGGGCAGGGGACACCGGGGAGCTGTTTTTT. Its translation is CASTPRAGDTGELFF. Together with reference TRBV5-4 and TRBJ2-2, the CDR3 gives the full variable domain: ETGVTQSPTHLIKTRGQQVTLRCSSQSGHNTVSWYQQALGQGPQFIFQYYREEENGRGNFPPRFSGLQFPNYSSELNVNALELDDSALYLCASTPRAGDTGELFFGEGSRLTVL.

The genes are TRBV6-2 or TRBV6-3 and TRBJ2-7; TRBD1 matches 7 bases. V trimming: 6 bases; J trimming: 2 bases; junction bases outside the gene matches: 7. CDR1 MNHEY and CDR2 SVGEGT come from the germline V gene. CDR3 length equals 14 residues. This chain's CDR3 is CASSSNRGTYEQYF. CDR3 nucleotides: TGTGCCAGCAGCTCGAACAGGGGAACCTACGAGCAGTACTTC.

The chain couples TRBV10-1 to TRBJ2-7, with 8 bases that match TRBD1. In germline, CDR1 is WNHNN, CDR2 SYGVQD (reference sequence). CDR3 length: 15 residues. With 3 bases clipped from V and 2 bases from J, the junction kept 6 bases outside the gene matches. The CDR3 coding sequence is TGCGCCAGCAGTGATACAGGGGGACAAACCTACGAGCAGTACTTC. As protein: CASSDTGGQTYEQYF.

The chain uses TRBV7-9 and TRBJ1-1; no reliable D call. The CDR3 has 15 amino acids. Germline V gives CDR1 SEHNR, CDR2 FQNEAQ (reference sequence). V lost 0 bases to trimming and J lost 1 base, with 9 bases between them. The CDR3 reads CASSLAPGTNTEAFF. In DNA, the CDR3 is TGTGCCAGCAGCTTAGCCCCAGGCACGAACACTGAAGCTTTCTTT.

In DNA form, the CDR3 reads TGTGCCAGCAGCTCAGGGGTAGCGGGAGGGTTCCAAGAGACCCAGTACTTC. It codes for CASSSGVAGGFQETQYF. The chain combines TRBV7-8 with TRBJ2-5, with TRBD2 matching over 11 bases. The V segment lost 4 bases and the J segment 1 base; nucleotides outside the gene matches: 8. The CDR3 has 17 residues. The germline V gene encodes CDR1 SGHVS and CDR2 FQNEAQ.

CDR3 bases: TGCGCCAGCAGGACTAGCGGGAGGGCGTCGTACGAGCAGTACTTC. This codes for CASRTSGRASYEQYF. The gene calls are TRBV10-2 and TRBJ2-7; 14 positions match TRBD2. J was trimmed by 4 bases and V by 6 bases; bases with no gene match: 5. CDR3 size: 15 residues. Germline V CDR1 and CDR2: WSHSY, SAAADI.

This rearrangement joins TRBV7-2 to TRBJ2-3, with D hard to call. The CDR3 covers 13 residues. Germline assignment: CDR1 SGHTA and CDR2 FQGNSA. The V gene lost 5 bases and the J gene lost 4 bases, with 10 bases spanning the gap. DNA for the CDR3: TGTGCCAGCAGCCTCAACCTAGCAGATACGCAGTATTTT. Translated, it gives CASSLNLADTQYF.

The chain is built from TRBV9 and TRBJ2-1, with D maybe TRBD2 (6 bases). Germline lookup yields CDR1 SGDLS and CDR2 YYNGEE. The germline V and J ends were trimmed by 3 bases and 10 bases, with 23 bases remaining between them. The CDR3 is made up of 16 amino acids. CDR3 loop: CASSEGPHGGPWEQFF. CDR3 bases: TGTGCCAGCAGCGAGGGTCCCCATGGAGGGCCTTGGGAGCAGTTCTTC.

The CDR3 reads CASSQQETQYF. Written as DNA, the CDR3 is TGTGCCAGCAGTCAACAAGAGACCCAGTACTTC. This chain uses TRBV12-3 or TRBV12-4 with TRBJ2-5; D is undetermined. The germline V and J ends were trimmed by 5 bases and 2 bases, with 3 bases remaining between them. The CDR3 totals 11 residues.

In its sample, this clone was seen a few times. The chain combines TRBV28 with TRBJ2-2, with a weak D call TRBD2 (6 bases). Trimming left V 3 bases short and J 6 bases short, with 17 bases between. The CDR3 loop spans 16 amino acids. Germline V gives CDR1 MDHEN, CDR2 SYDVKM. The CDR3 sequence is CASSLEAGLIAGELFF. The CDR3 DNA reads TGTGCCAGCAGTTTGGAGGCGGGACTTATTGCCGGGGAGCTGTTTTTT.

The rearrangement links TRBV19 to TRBJ1-2, with TRBD1 matching over 7 bases. With 5 bases clipped from V and 4 bases from J, the junction kept 7 bases outside the gene matches. This CDR3 is 14 amino acids long. CDR1 LNHDA and CDR2 SQIVND come from the germline V gene (reference sequence). As DNA, the CDR3 is TGTGCCAGTAGTCTGGGACAGCCGCTCTATGGCTACACCTTC. Translating gives CASSLGQPLYGYTF.

V usage is TRBV28 and J usage is TRBJ1-5; unclear D gene. Germline-derived CDR1 and CDR2 are MDHEN and SYDVKM. CDR3 length equals 12 residues. Trimming pared 6 bases from V and 7 bases from J, leaving 10 bases between. The CDR3 here is CASRTRGQPQHF. CDR3 in DNA: TGTGCCAGCAGAACTAGAGGACAGCCCCAGCATTTT.

The chain has TRBV9 and TRBJ2-3; 8 nucleotides agree with TRBD2. V gave up 3 bases and J gave up 5 bases; unmatched junction bases: 11. This CDR3 spans 16 amino acids. CDR1 is SGDLS, CDR2 YYNGEE, per germline. The CDR3: CASSASLARGGDTQYF. The CDR3 nucleotides read TGTGCCAGCAGCGCCTCTCTAGCCCGGGGGGGAGATACGCAGTATTTT.

The gene calls are TRBV7-9 and TRBJ2-5; 8 bases align to TRBD2. Trimming removed 1 base from V and 1 base from J; junction bases left unmatched: 11. CDR1 and CDR2 (germline): SEHNR, FQNEAQ (reference sequence). The length of the CDR3 is 18 residues. This CDR3 reads CASSLGFGSGIGQETQYF. CDR3 coding DNA: TGTGCCAGCAGCTTAGGGTTCGGTAGCGGGATTGGCCAAGAGACCCAGTACTTC.

The rearrangement links TRBV6-5 to TRBJ1-3; 7 bases align to TRBD1. The CDR3 length is 14 residues. Germline CDR1 and CDR2: MNHEY and SVGAGI. The V and J ends lost 6 bases and 2 bases, in that order; junction bases with no gene match: 4. The CDR3 DNA reads TGTGCCAGCAGCCTAGACAGGGCTGGAAACACCATATATTTT. Translating gives CASSLDRAGNTIYF.

J is TRBJ2-3 and V is TRBV7-3; D may be TRBD1 (6 bases). Deletions cut 6 bases from V and 2 bases from J, with 18 bases between. Looked up from germline, CDR1 is SGHTA and CDR2 is FQGTGA. This CDR3 comprises 16 residues. The CDR3 reads CASSESRTANTDTQYF. For the CDR3, the DNA is TGTGCCAGCAGTGAAAGCAGGACAGCCAACACAGATACGCAGTATTTT.

The gene calls are TRBV7-2 and TRBJ2-7, with TRBD1 identical over 7 bases. Germline V gene data show CDR1 as SGHTA and CDR2 as FQGNSA. The CDR3 is 15 amino acids. V was clipped by 3 bases and J by 5 bases; unmatched bases: 10. In DNA, the CDR3 is TGTGCCAGCAGCTTCGGACAGGTAGTGATCGACGAGCAGTACTTC. Translated: CASSFGQVVIDEQYF.

This clone has only one observation. This rearrangement joins TRBV19 to TRBJ1-4; possible D gene TRBD1, 5 bases. Germline V lookup: CDR1 LNHDA, CDR2 SQIVND (reference sequence). The V gene lost 6 bases and the J gene lost 3 bases, with 14 bases spanning the gap. The CDR3 extends over 15 amino acids. This chain's CDR3 is CASRPGHPSNEKLFF. In DNA form, the CDR3 reads TGTGCCAGTAGACCAGGACACCCCTCTAATGAAAAACTGTTTTTT.

V gene TRBV29-1 combines with J gene TRBJ2-3; tentative D call: TRBD2 (5 bases). This CDR3 comprises 13 residues. Germline V gene data show CDR1 as SQVTM and CDR2 as ANQGSEA. V was trimmed by 6 bases and J by 0 bases, leaving 10 bases between them. The CDR3 DNA is TGCAGCGTCATGACTACTAGCACAGATACGCAGTATTTT. Translated: CSVMTTSTDTQYF.

The table lists this clone with a few counts. This chain uses TRBV4-3 with TRBJ2-2; D ambiguous. V lost 4 bases to trimming and J lost 2 bases, with 14 bases between them. Germline V CDR1 and CDR2: LGHNA, YSLEER. This CDR3 spans 16 amino acids. The CDR3, as DNA: TGCGCCAGCAGCCTGGAGTGGCCTATTAACACCGGGGAGCTGTTTTTT. This sequence encodes CASSLEWPINTGELFF.

V gene TRBV27 combines with J gene TRBJ1-1; TRBD1 might be the D (5 bases). The CDR3 has 14 amino acids. CDR1 is MNHEY and CDR2 is SMNVEV in the germline V gene (reference sequence). With 2 bases removed from V and 2 bases from J, the gap between germline ends came to 9 bases. The CDR3 here is CASSLRGYNTEAFF. The CDR3 bases are TGTGCCAGCAGTTTAAGGGGTTATAACACTGAAGCTTTCTTT.

This clone has only a few counts. This chain connects TRBV4-3 to TRBJ1-5; 7 positions agree with TRBD1. CDR1 is LGHNA, CDR2 YSLEER, per germline. Trimming removed 1 base from V and 3 bases from J; junction bases left unmatched: 3. The length of the CDR3 is 15 residues. CDR3 nucleotides: TGCGCCAGCAGCCAAGTGGACAGGACCAATCAGCCCCAGCATTTT. Translating gives CASSQVDRTNQPQHF.

CDR3 region: CASSPSLEAGELFF. CDR3 bases: TGTGCCAGCTCACCATCCCTTGAGGCCGGGGAGCTGTTTTTT. The V gene is TRBV18, the J gene TRBJ2-2; D ambiguous. This CDR3 is built from 14 residues. CDR1 KGHSH and CDR2 LQKENI come from the germline V gene. V lost 2 bases to trimming and J lost 6 bases, with 10 bases between them.

The chain combines TRBV30 with TRBJ2-5; maybe TRBD1 (5 bases). The V gene lost 3 bases and the J gene lost 5 bases, with 16 bases spanning the gap. CDR3 length: 14 amino acids. Looked up from germline, CDR1 is GTSNPN and CDR2 is SVGIG (reference sequence). The CDR3 spells CAWRIRRGGETQYF. Here the CDR3 DNA reads TGTGCCTGGAGGATACGAAGGGGTGGGGAGACCCAGTACTTC.